This T cell receptor (beta chain) was observed in a study of T cell responses to AZD1222 COVID-19 vaccine. General study results and limits: Researchers took repertoire samples only after the peak T cell response had come. Donor demographics were predominantly white British with a female majority; clonal diversity may be underestimated. In the spike-specific TCR repertoire, nearly half reportedly target unmutated variant regions. Spike regions recognized by vaccine-associated CD4 TCRs spanned the protein, led by 160-218 and 743-854.

The V gene's germline CDR1 is MRHNA and CDR2 SNTAGT. Between the trimmed V and J ends, which lost 3 bases and 7 bases, there was a span of 12 bases. This CDR3 region has 14 residues. Assay: immunoSEQ multiplex PCR; the TCRdb copy retains only in-frame clones and omits some. Counted here are roughly 100,000 clones, about 90% occurring once; the ten biggest clones make up approximately 9%. Concerning this clone itself: Its antigen is not identified.

The sequencing here drew on peripheral blood, taken on day 0 of AZD1222 vaccination. The source is an adult in good health. This chain uses TRBV6-4 with TRBJ2-2; tentatively, D is TRBD2 (5 bases). The CDR3 region is CASSEGKAVGELFF. The CDR3 nucleotides read TGTGCCAGCAGTGAAGGGAAAGCGGTCGGGGAGCTGTTTTTT.